These 6 T cell receptor beta chains were all obtained from the same sample, sequenced in a study of cytomegalovirus exposure and HLA in healthy donors. PCR was performed using 60 Vbeta and 13 Jbeta primers. Measured with immunoSEQ multiplex PCR; TCRdb has only the in-frame clones, and not every one. This sample has roughly 150,000 clones, with 84% found just once. Sequenced material: PBMCs. The receptors stem from a man under 40 in good health and CMV-seronegative.

V usage is TRBV7-8 and J usage is TRBJ1-4; D ambiguous. The CDR3 runs 14 residues. Trimming cost V 3 bases and J 8 bases, with 13 bases left between them. Per the germline V gene, CDR1 is SGHVS and CDR2 is FQNEAQ. CDR3 protein: CASSFSGNPEKLFF. The CDR3 DNA is TGTGCCAGCAGCTTTTCCGGGAACCCCGAAAAACTGTTTTTT. Full variable domain (remainder filled in from reference TRBV7-8 and TRBJ1-4): GAGVSQSPRYKVAKRGQDVALRCDPISGHVSLFWYQQALGQGPEFLTYFQNEAQLDKSGLPSDRFFAERPEGSVSTLKIQRTQQEDSAVYLCASSFSGNPEKLFFGSGTQLSVL.

The V and J genes are TRBV2 and TRBJ2-4; 7 positions match TRBD1. The J segment lost 3 bases and the V segment lost 6 bases, leaving 2 bases of the junction unmatched. The CDR3 runs to 13 residues. The germline V gene has CDR1 SNHLY and CDR2 FYNNEI. The CDR3 coding sequence is TGTGCCAGCAGGGGGGACAGCAAAAACATTCAGTACTTC. Encoded protein: CASRGDSKNIQYF.

The chain has TRBV7-2 and TRBJ2-5; D unclear. The length of the CDR3 is 13 residues. Germline V CDR1 and CDR2: SGHTA, FQGNSA. V was trimmed by 5 bases and J by 0 bases, leaving 7 bases between them. CDR3 loop: CASSLPYQETQYF. Here the CDR3 DNA reads TGTGCCAGCAGCCTACCGTACCAAGAGACCCAGTACTTC.

The chain combines TRBV5-5 with TRBJ1-4; D uncertain. The V end was cut by 4 bases, the J end by 0 bases, with 13 bases between. This CDR3 region has 16 residues. Germline CDR1 is SGHKS and CDR2 is YYEKEE (reference sequence). The chain's CDR3 is CASSPEPRPTNEKLFF. The CDR3, as DNA: TGTGCCAGCAGCCCCGAGCCGAGGCCAACTAATGAAAAACTGTTTTTT.

The gene calls are TRBV20-1 and TRBJ1-1; D remains ambiguous. Germline V gene lookup returns CDR1 DFQATT and CDR2 SNEGSKA (reference sequence). Deletions cut 5 bases from V and 6 bases from J, with 10 bases between. CDR3 length: 11 amino acids. CDR3 sequence (DNA): TGCAGTGCTTGGCAAAACGCTGAAGCTTTCTTT. Translated, it gives CSAWQNAEAFF.

CDR3 loop: CASTLLGTSGVGNEQFF. In DNA form, the CDR3 reads TGTGCCAGCACTCTCTTAGGGACTAGCGGGGTGGGGAATGAGCAGTTCTTC. The genes are TRBV28 and TRBJ2-1; 13 nucleotides align to TRBD2. The CDR3 extends over 17 amino acids. Trimming at V came to 7 bases and at J to 7 bases, leaving 13 bases not matched to a gene. Germline V gene data show CDR1 as MDHEN and CDR2 as SYDVKM.